The clone carrying this T cell receptor beta chain showed up just a few times. This sample stems from a study of regulatory T cells in long-lasting Graves disease. The CDR3 spans 14 residues. Germline V gene lookup returns CDR1 GTSNPN and CDR2 SVGIG (reference sequence). Trimming took 4 bases from V and 4 from J, leaving 16 bases between them. The time point here: newly diagnosed GD, antithyroid drugs for less than 3 months. There was RNA extracted from PBMCs, and the TCR library was made from it. HTBI primers from iRepertoire and Arm-PCR of CDR3 regions yielded the TCR beta libraries. A single record per CDR3 protein comes from TCRdb applying MiXCR to the multiplex PCR reads. The sample consists of roughly 500,000 distinct CDR3 sequences, 13% of them appearing once. These data also featured in a second study, about T cells in Graves' hyperthyroidism and ophthalmopathy.

The sequencing used peripheral blood mononuclear cells (PBMCs), collected at new diagnosis, from a patient treated with antithyroid drugs. The chain uses TRBV30 and TRBJ2-5; no definite D call. The TCR originated in a man aged 25 to 40 with Graves disease. DNA of the CDR3: TGTGCCTGGACCGCCACGGCCACGGGAGAGACCCAGTACTTC. Protein sequence: CAWTATATGETQYF.